These 16 T cell receptor beta chains were sequenced from one sample in a study of blood T cell repertoires in COVID-19. Using immunoSEQ multiplex PCR, the repertoire was profiled, and TCRdb retains in-frame clones only, with some absent. The repertoire consists of 150,000 to 180,000 clones, with about 89% occurring once and the leading ten covering 0.55%. Sequencing input: peripheral blood. These receptor sequences come from a man aged 45-65 years with acute or convalescent COVID-19.

The chain couples TRBV3-1 (or the pseudogene TRBV3-2) to TRBJ1-6, with 7 bases matching TRBD1. The V segment lost 1 base and the J segment 0 bases; nucleotides outside the gene matches: 6. CDR1 is LGHDT and CDR2 is YNNKEL in the germline V gene (reference sequence). This CDR3 has 18 amino acids. CDR3 region: CASSQGSHRGSYNSPLHF. The CDR3 DNA reads as TGTGCCAGCAGCCAAGGATCGCACAGGGGCTCCTATAATTCACCCCTCCACTTT.

The V gene is TRBV7-9, the J gene TRBJ2-3; tentatively, D is TRBD1 (6 bases). Per the germline V gene, CDR1 is SEHNR and CDR2 is FQNEAQ (reference sequence). Trimming removed 4 bases at V and 4 bases at J, with 15 bases between. The CDR3 is made up of 15 amino acids. CDR3 DNA: TGTGCCAGCAGCTCGAACAGGGTTAGTCCAGATACGCAGTATTTT. The encoded protein is CASSSNRVSPDTQYF.

The rearrangement joins TRBV6-5 to TRBJ1-1; the match to TRBD1 covers 7 bases. Germline V gene lookup returns CDR1 MNHEY and CDR2 SVGAGI. Trimming cost V 6 bases and J 4 bases; bases outside gene matches: 8. The CDR3 loop spans 14 amino acids. The DNA of the CDR3 is TGTGCCAGCAGACTCGGACAGGTGGGCACTGAAGCTTTCTTT. This codes for CASRLGQVGTEAFF.

The chain joins TRBV24-1 to TRBJ2-2; TRBD2 aligns across 15 bases. The J segment lost 5 bases and the V segment lost 2 bases, leaving 2 bases of the junction unmatched. CDR1 and CDR2 from the germline V gene are KGHDR and SFDVKD. The CDR3 is 17 residues long. CDR3 protein: CATSDSGTSGRTGELFF. The CDR3 coding sequence is TGTGCCACCAGTGATTCCGGGACTAGCGGGAGGACCGGGGAGCTGTTTTTT.

This clone was observed a handful of times. V usage is TRBV19 and J usage is TRBJ1-1, with D hard to call. Germline V gene sequence: CDR1 LNHDA, CDR2 SQIVND (reference sequence). CDR3 size: 13 residues. V lost 4 bases to trimming and J lost 3 bases, with 9 bases between them. CDR3 in amino acids: CASSKHGDTEAFF. Here the CDR3 DNA reads TGTGCCAGTAGTAAACACGGAGACACTGAAGCTTTCTTT.

This clone appeared once. This chain links TRBV6-6 with TRBJ2-1; D gene ambiguous. The CDR3 totals 13 residues. Germline values: CDR1 MNHNY, CDR2 SVGAGI (reference sequence). Trimming took 4 bases from V and 7 from J, leaving 11 bases between them. The CDR3 here is CASSSGFGNEQFF. The CDR3 region has the DNA TGTGCCAGCAGTTCGGGTTTCGGAAATGAGCAGTTCTTC.

This clone was seen only once. This sequence joins TRBV27 and TRBJ1-2; possible D gene TRBD1, 5 bases. The CDR3 loop spans 13 amino acids. V dropped 3 bases and J dropped 4 bases, with 9 bases sitting between them. Germline V gene sequence: CDR1 MNHEY, CDR2 SMNVEV (reference sequence). The DNA of the CDR3 is TGTGCCAGCAGTTTGGAGGGACGCTATGGCTACACCTTC. Translating gives CASSLEGRYGYTF.

The V gene is TRBV7-9, the J gene TRBJ2-1; 9 bases line up with TRBD2. CDR1 and CDR2 (germline): SEHNR, FQNEAQ (reference sequence). J gave up 8 bases and V 5 bases, and 13 bases lay outside the gene matches. This CDR3 spans 16 amino acids. The CDR3, as DNA: TGTGCCAGCAGCCATCCCCAGCGGGGGGCTTGGGATGAGCAGTTCTTC. It encodes CASSHPQRGAWDEQFF.

The chain couples TRBV4-1 to TRBJ1-1, with 7 bases matching TRBD1. CDR3 length: 14 amino acids. Germline V lookup: CDR1 MGHRA, CDR2 YSYEKL. With 4 bases clipped from V and 1 base from J, the junction kept 3 bases outside the gene matches. The CDR3 nucleotides are TGCGCCAGCAGCCTAGGGACAGAGAACACTGAAGCTTTCTTT. Protein sequence: CASSLGTENTEAFF.

The chain is built from TRBV30 and TRBJ1-5; D uncertain. CDR1 is GTSNPN and CDR2 is SVGIG in the germline V gene (reference sequence). With 1 base removed from V and 9 bases from J, the gap between germline ends came to 16 bases. This CDR3 contains 14 residues. Here the CDR3 reads CAWSADSSLGPQHF. For the CDR3, the DNA is TGTGCCTGGAGTGCCGATTCAAGTCTCGGGCCCCAGCATTTT.

The chain employs TRBV6-5 and TRBJ2-2; maybe TRBD1 (6 bases). From germline, CDR1 is MNHEY and CDR2 SVGAGI. Deletions cut 7 bases from V and 4 bases from J, with 13 bases between. The CDR3 loop spans 14 amino acids. The CDR3 sequence: CASTVGQPTGELFF. The CDR3 DNA reads as TGTGCCAGCACCGTGGGACAACCCACCGGGGAGCTGTTTTTT.

V is TRBV5-1 and J is TRBJ2-7; 7 bases line up with TRBD1. This CDR3 contains 15 residues. Per germline, CDR1 SGHRS and CDR2 YFSETQ. The junction had 5 bases not matched to a gene; V was cut back by 0 bases and J by 2 bases. The chain's CDR3 is CASSLGNRGPYEQYF. CDR3 DNA sequence: TGCGCCAGCAGCTTGGGTAACAGGGGCCCCTACGAGCAGTACTTC.

The chain links TRBV2 to TRBJ2-1, with TRBD2 matching 7 bases. Germline values: CDR1 SNHLY, CDR2 FYNNEI. V trimming: 6 bases; J trimming: 1 base; junction bases outside the gene matches: 6. The CDR3 runs 15 residues. DNA of the CDR3: TGTGCCAGCAGAAGGGAGGGCGGGTCCTACAATGAGCAGTTCTTC. Translating gives CASRREGGSYNEQFF. Full variable domain (remainder filled in from reference TRBV2 and TRBJ2-1): EPEVTQTPSHQVTQMGQEVILRCVPISNHLYFYWYRQILGQKVEFLVSFYNNEISEKSEIFDDQFSVERPDGSNFTLKIRSTKLEDSAMYFCASRREGGSYNEQFFGPGTRLTVL.

This CDR3 reads CASSYRGEILFF. DNA of the CDR3: TGTGCCAGCAGTTACCGGGGAGAGATCCTGTTTTTT. The chain uses TRBV6-5 and TRBJ1-4; unclear D gene. CDR1 is MNHEY and CDR2 is SVGAGI in the germline V gene. V was trimmed by 2 bases and J by 14 bases, leaving 12 bases between them. CDR3 length equals 12 residues.

This clone was picked up one time. The chain is built from TRBV6-5 and TRBJ2-7, with 8 bases aligning to TRBD1. Germline V gene data show CDR1 as MNHEY and CDR2 as SVGAGI. The CDR3 length is 15 residues. V was pared by 0 bases and J by 2 bases, with 3 bases of the junction left unmatched. The CDR3 here is CASSYSGTGTYEQYF. DNA for the CDR3: TGTGCCAGCAGTTACTCGGGGACAGGCACCTACGAGCAGTACTTC.

This chain links TRBV7-2 with TRBJ2-1, with D tentatively TRBD1 (7 bases). The CDR3 runs 15 residues. The germline gives CDR1 SGHTA, CDR2 FQGNSA. The V end lost 0 bases, the J end lost 10 bases, and 16 bases lay between the germline ends. The CDR3 DNA follows: TGTGCCAGCAGCTTAGCGTTCGGAGGGGGCTACGAGCAGTTCTTC. Amino acids: CASSLAFGGGYEQFF.